The entry below describes one T cell receptor beta chain. The data derive from a study of metastatic and nonmetastatic thyroid tumors. Looking at the study overall: From malignant and benign thyroid patients, repertoires in blood and in tumor or nodule tissue were compared.

Patients were all untreated before their thyroid surgery. Trimming pared 1 base from V and 5 bases from J, leaving 11 bases between. Germline CDR1 reads LGHDT; CDR2 reads YNNKEL (reference sequence). The CDR3 loop spans 14 amino acids. MiXCR was used by TCRdb to re-call the PCR reads. The sample has about 16,000 clones, around 23% seen once. The receptor comes from a female donor with papillary thyroid cancer or a benign thyroid nodule (not recorded which). Some clones in this sample may be carry-over from other donors' samples. What was sequenced was adjacent normal tissue. The rearrangement uses TRBV3-1 and TRBJ1-2; D is uncertain. The CDR3 DNA reads TGTGCCAGCAGCCAAGCCCGGAACTCATATGGCTACACCTTC. Translating it yields CASSQARNSYGYTF.